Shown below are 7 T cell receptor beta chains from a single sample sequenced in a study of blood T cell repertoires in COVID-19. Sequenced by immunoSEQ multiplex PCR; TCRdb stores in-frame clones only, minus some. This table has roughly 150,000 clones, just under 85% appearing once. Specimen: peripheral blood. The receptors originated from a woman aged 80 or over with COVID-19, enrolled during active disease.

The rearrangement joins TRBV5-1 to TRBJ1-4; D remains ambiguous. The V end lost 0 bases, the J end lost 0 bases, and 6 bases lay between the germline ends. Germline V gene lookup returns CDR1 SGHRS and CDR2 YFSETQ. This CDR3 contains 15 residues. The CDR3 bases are TGCGCCAGCAGCTTGGACAGTTCAACTAATGAAAAACTGTTTTTT. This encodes CASSLDSSTNEKLFF.

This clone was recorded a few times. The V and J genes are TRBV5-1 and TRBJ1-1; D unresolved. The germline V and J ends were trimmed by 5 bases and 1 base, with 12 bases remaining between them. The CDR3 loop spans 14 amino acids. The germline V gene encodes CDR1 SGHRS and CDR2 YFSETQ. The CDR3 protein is CASRGREGNTEAFF. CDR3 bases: TGCGCCAGCAGGGGGAGGGAGGGGAACACTGAAGCTTTCTTT.

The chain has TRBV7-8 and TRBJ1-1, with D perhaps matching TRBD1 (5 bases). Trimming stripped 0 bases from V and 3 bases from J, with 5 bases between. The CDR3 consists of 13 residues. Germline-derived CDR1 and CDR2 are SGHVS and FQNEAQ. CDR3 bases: TGTGCCAGCAGCTTAGCAGGGGACACTGAAGCTTTCTTT. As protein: CASSLAGDTEAFF.

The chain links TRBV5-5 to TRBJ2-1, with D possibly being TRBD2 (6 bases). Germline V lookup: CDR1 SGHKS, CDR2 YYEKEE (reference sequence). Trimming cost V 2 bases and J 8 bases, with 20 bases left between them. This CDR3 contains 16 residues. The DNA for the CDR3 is TGTGCCAGCAGCTTCTCGTCGGGACTCGAGACGGATGAGCAGTTCTTC. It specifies CASSFSSGLETDEQFF. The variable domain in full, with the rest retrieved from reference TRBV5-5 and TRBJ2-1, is DAGVTQSPTHLIKTRGQQVTLRCSPISGHKSVSWYQQVLGQGPQFIFQYYEKEERGRGNFPDRFSARQFPNYSSELNVNALLLGDSALYLCASSFSSGLETDEQFFGPGTRLTVL.

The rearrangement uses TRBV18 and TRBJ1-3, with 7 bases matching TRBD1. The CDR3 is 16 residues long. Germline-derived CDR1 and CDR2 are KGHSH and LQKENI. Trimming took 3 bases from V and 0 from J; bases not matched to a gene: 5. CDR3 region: CASSPSGQSSGNTIYF. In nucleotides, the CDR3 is TGTGCCAGCTCACCTTCGGGACAGAGCTCTGGAAACACCATATATTTT.

The CDR3 region is CASNRQGQNTEAFF. The CDR3 DNA is TGTGCCAGTAATCGACAGGGGCAGAACACTGAAGCTTTCTTT. V is TRBV19 and J is TRBJ1-1; 8 bases are a match to TRBD1. The CDR3 spans 14 residues. V lost 7 bases and J lost 1; bases outside the gene matches: 5. Per the germline V gene, CDR1 is LNHDA and CDR2 is SQIVND (reference sequence). The variable domain in full, with the rest retrieved from reference TRBV19 and TRBJ1-1, is DGGITQSPKYLFRKEGQNVTLSCEQNLNHDAMYWYRQDPGQGLRLIYYSQIVNDFQKGDIAEGYSVSREKKESFPLTVTSAQKNPTAFYLCASNRQGQNTEAFFGQGTRLTVV.

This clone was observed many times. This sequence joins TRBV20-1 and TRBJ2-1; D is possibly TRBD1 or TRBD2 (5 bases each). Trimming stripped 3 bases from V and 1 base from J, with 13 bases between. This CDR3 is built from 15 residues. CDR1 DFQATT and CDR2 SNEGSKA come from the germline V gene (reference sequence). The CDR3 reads CSASGAGISYNEQFF. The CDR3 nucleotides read TGCAGTGCTAGTGGGGCGGGTATATCCTACAATGAGCAGTTCTTC.